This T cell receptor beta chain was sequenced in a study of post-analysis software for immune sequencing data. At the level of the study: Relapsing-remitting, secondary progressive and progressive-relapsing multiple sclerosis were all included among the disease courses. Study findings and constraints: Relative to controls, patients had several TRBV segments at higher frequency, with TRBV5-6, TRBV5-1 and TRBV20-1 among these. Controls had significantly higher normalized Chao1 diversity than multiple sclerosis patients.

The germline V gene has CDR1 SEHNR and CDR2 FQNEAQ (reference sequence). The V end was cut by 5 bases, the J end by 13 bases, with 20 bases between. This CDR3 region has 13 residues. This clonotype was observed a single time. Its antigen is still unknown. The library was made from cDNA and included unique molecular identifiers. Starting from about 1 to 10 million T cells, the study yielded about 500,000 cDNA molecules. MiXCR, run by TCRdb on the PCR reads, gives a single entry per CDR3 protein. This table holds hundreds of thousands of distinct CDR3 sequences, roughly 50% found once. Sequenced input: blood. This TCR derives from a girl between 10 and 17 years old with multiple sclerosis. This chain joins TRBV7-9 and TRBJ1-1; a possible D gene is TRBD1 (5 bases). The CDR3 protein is CASSPREGSAGFF. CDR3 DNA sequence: TGTGCCAGCAGCCCTCGGGAGGGGTCCGCGGGTTTCTTT.